Below are 8 T cell receptor beta chains sequenced from a single sample in a study of blood T cell repertoires in COVID-19. Some clones are missing from TCRdb's copy, which holds only in-frame ones; the method was immunoSEQ multiplex PCR. The sample consists of fewer than 300,000 clones, around nine tenths of them appearing once. Input material: peripheral blood. The receptor source for this set is a man aged 40-55 years who had recovered from COVID-19.

This clone was seen more than once but under ten times. This chain uses TRBV6-5 with TRBJ1-2, with D maybe TRBD1 (5 bases). This CDR3 spans 15 amino acids. V lost 4 bases to trimming and J lost 6 bases, with 18 bases between them. From germline, CDR1 is MNHEY and CDR2 SVGAGI. The CDR3 DNA sequence: TGTGCCAGCAGTTTGCTACTGAGTTCGGGGGATGGCTACACCTTC. Amino acid sequence: CASSLLLSSGDGYTF.

The chain uses TRBV6-2 or TRBV6-3 and TRBJ2-5; D remains ambiguous. Germline V gene data show CDR1 as MNHEY and CDR2 as SVGEGT. The V end lost 2 bases, the J end lost 2 bases, and 12 bases lay between the germline ends. CDR3 size: 15 residues. The CDR3 DNA reads as TGTGCCAGCAGTTACGATACTCCTCATCAAGAGACCCAGTACTTC. Its protein is CASSYDTPHQETQYF.

This chain links TRBV5-1 with TRBJ1-6, with D tentatively TRBD1 (6 bases). From germline, CDR1 is SGHRS and CDR2 YFSETQ. The CDR3 contains 16 residues. Trimming took off 2 bases at V and 7 bases at J, with 16 bases between the two ends. As DNA, the CDR3 is TGCGCCAGCAGCTTTAAAGGACAGAAAAGAAATTCACCCCTCCACTTT. It encodes CASSFKGQKRNSPLHF.

The chain is built from TRBV7-2 and TRBJ2-1; 9 bases agree with TRBD1. CDR1 is SGHTA, CDR2 FQGNSA, per germline. This CDR3 has 15 amino acids. J gave up 1 base and V 8 bases, and 6 bases lay outside the gene matches. CDR3 sequence reads: CASVPGQGSYNEQFF. CDR3 sequence (DNA): TGTGCCAGCGTACCGGGACAGGGTTCCTACAATGAGCAGTTCTTC.

The chain joins TRBV10-3 to TRBJ2-3; 8 nucleotides line up with TRBD2. With 7 bases clipped from V and 3 bases from J, the junction kept 12 bases outside the gene matches. Germline CDR1 reads ENHRY; CDR2 reads SYGVKD. CDR3 size: 16 residues. CDR3 DNA: TGTGCCATCATGAGGACCGGCGGGGGGCCGACAGATACGCAGTATTTT. It is translated as CAIMRTGGGPTDTQYF.

This sequence joins TRBV6-2 or TRBV6-3 and TRBJ2-7; 10 bases map to TRBD2. CDR1 is MNHEY and CDR2 is SVGEGT in the germline V gene. J lost 3 bases, V lost 0 bases, and 11 bases had no gene match. There are 18 residues in the CDR3. DNA for the CDR3: TGTGCCAGCAGTTACTCGATTCCCGGGAGCGGGAGGGGCTACGAGCAGTACTTC. Translation: CASSYSIPGSGRGYEQYF.

The chain is built from TRBV4-3 and TRBJ1-6, with TRBD1 matching 7 bases. CDR1 and CDR2 (germline): LGHNA, YSLEER. The CDR3 contains 16 residues. V shed 0 bases and J 5 bases; nucleotides not matched to a gene: 4. The CDR3 protein is CASSQDGTVNNSPLHF. CDR3 coding DNA: TGCGCCAGCAGCCAAGATGGGACAGTTAATAATTCACCCCTCCACTTT.

The V call is TRBV3-1 (or the pseudogene TRBV3-2), the J call TRBJ2-5; D may be TRBD2 (5 bases). Trimming stripped 1 base from V and 5 bases from J, with 17 bases between. CDR3 length equals 16 residues. Per the germline V gene, CDR1 is LGHDT and CDR2 is YNNKEL (reference sequence). DNA of the CDR3: TGTGCCAGCAGCCAAGGGGGAGTTCGGGTGCGGGAGACCCAGTACTTC. Its translation is CASSQGGVRVRETQYF.